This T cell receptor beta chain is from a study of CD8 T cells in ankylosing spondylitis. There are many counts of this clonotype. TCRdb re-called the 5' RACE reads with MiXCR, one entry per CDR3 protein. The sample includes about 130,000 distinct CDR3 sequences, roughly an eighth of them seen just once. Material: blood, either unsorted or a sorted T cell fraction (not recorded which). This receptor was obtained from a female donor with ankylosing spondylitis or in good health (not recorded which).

In DNA, the CDR3 is TGTGCCAGCAGACAGGCGACCTACGAGCAGTACTTC. Its protein is CASRQATYEQYF. The gene calls are TRBV2 and TRBJ2-7, with D possibly being TRBD1 (5 bases). From germline, CDR1 is SNHLY and CDR2 FYNNEI. This CDR3 has 12 amino acids. The V end lost 6 bases, the J end lost 2 bases, and 8 bases lay between the germline ends.